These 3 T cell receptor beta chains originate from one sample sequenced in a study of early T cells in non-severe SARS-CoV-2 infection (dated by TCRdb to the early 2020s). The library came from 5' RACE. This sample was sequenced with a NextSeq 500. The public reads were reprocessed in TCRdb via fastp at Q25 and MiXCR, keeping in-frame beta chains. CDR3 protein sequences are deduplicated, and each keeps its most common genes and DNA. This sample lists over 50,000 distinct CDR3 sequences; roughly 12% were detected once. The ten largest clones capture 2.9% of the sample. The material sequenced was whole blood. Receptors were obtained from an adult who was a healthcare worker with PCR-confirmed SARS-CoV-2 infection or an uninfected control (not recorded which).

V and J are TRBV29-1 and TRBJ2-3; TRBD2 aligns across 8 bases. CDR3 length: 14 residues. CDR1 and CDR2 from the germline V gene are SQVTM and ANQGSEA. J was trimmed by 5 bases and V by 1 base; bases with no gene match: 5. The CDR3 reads CSVEGAGGGDTQYF. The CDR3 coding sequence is TGCAGCGTTGAAGGTGCGGGGGGCGGAGATACGCAGTATTTT.

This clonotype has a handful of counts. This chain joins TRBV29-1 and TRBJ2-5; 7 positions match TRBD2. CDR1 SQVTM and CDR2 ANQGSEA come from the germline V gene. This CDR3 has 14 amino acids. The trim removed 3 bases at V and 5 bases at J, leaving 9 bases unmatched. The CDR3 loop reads CSVERSGGGETQYF. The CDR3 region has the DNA TGCAGCGTTGAGAGGTCGGGAGGTGGGGAGACCCAGTACTTC.

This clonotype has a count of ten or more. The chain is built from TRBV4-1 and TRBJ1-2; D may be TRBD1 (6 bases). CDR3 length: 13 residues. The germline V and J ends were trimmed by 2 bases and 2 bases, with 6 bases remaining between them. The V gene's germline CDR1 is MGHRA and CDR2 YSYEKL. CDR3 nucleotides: TGCGCCAGCAGCCAAACAGGGAACTATGGCTACACCTTC. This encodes CASSQTGNYGYTF.